A single sample gave rise to the 28 T cell receptor beta chains below, sequenced in a study of control samples from healthy donors and cancer patients. Assay: immunoSEQ multiplex PCR; the TCRdb copy retains only in-frame clones and omits some. The sample has over 150,000 clones, around 94% seen once; the top ten hold more than 1.3%. Sequencing used blood. The receptors were sampled from a man aged 25 to 45 in good health.

Remarks on this clone: This same CDR3 is encoded by further DNA sequences in the sample. The rearrangement joins TRBV14 to TRBJ1-2; no clear D. V was cut by 1 base and J by 1 base, with 4 bases left in between. This CDR3 has 13 residues. Germline V gives CDR1 SGHDN, CDR2 FVKESK. The CDR3 nucleotides read TGTGCCAGCAGCCAAGGACGTAACTATGGCTACACCTTC. It is translated as CASSQGRNYGYTF. The full variable domain, rest sourced from reference TRBV14 and TRBJ1-2, is EAGVTQFPSHSVIEKGQTVTLRCDPISGHDNLYWYRRVMGKEIKFLLHFVKESKQDESGMPNNRFLAERTGGTYSTLKVQPAELEDSGVYFCASSQGRNYGYTFGSGTRLTVV.

The V gene is TRBV7-6, the J gene TRBJ1-4; TRBD1 agrees at 9 bases. Losses at the gene ends were 4 bases for V and 7 bases for J; bases not matched to a gene: 7. Germline CDR1 and CDR2: SGHVS and FNYEAQ. The CDR3 is made up of 15 amino acids. DNA for the CDR3: TGTGCCAGCAGCTCGTACAGGGGGCGCGGTGAAAAACTGTTTTTT. Protein product: CASSSYRGRGEKLFF.

This chain connects TRBV9 to TRBJ2-2; no definite D call. Germline loops: CDR1 SGDLS, CDR2 YYNGEE. V was clipped by 3 bases and J by 1 base, with 13 bases between them. The CDR3 totals 16 residues. The CDR3 protein is CASSEPLTENTGELFF. CDR3 sequence (DNA): TGTGCCAGCAGCGAGCCCCTAACAGAGAACACCGGGGAGCTGTTTTTT. Using reference TRBV9 and TRBJ2-2 for the parts outside the CDR3, the full variable domain is DSGVTQTPKHLITATGQRVTLRCSPRSGDLSVYWYQQSLDQGLQFLIQYYNGEERAKGNILERFSAQQFPDLHSELNLSSLELGDSALYFCASSEPLTENTGELFFGEGSRLTVL.

The CDR3 here is CASSLTQGYEQYF. The CDR3 bases are TGTGCCAGCAGCTTAACCCAGGGCTACGAGCAGTACTTC. V and J are TRBV7-9 and TRBJ2-7, with D perhaps TRBD1 (5 bases). This CDR3 has 13 residues. V was shortened by 2 bases and J by 3 bases, with 8 bases between the two germline ends. Germline CDR1 reads SEHNR; CDR2 reads FQNEAQ (reference sequence). Complete variable domain (other parts from reference TRBV7-9 and TRBJ2-7): DTGVSQNPRHKITKRGQNVTFRCDPISEHNRLYWYRQTLGQGPEFLTYFQNEAQLEKSRLLSDRFSAERPKGSFSTLEIQRTEQGDSAMYLCASSLTQGYEQYFGPGTRLTVT.

The chain is built from TRBV14 and TRBJ1-4, with TRBD1 matching 7 bases. Per germline, CDR1 SGHDN and CDR2 FVKESK. J gave up 8 bases and V 5 bases, and 2 bases lay outside the gene matches. This CDR3 spans 12 amino acids. The CDR3 reads CASSGRGEKLFF. The CDR3 nucleotides are TGTGCCAGCAGCGGCAGGGGGGAAAAACTGTTTTTT.

This clone was detected only once. This rearrangement joins TRBV12-5 to TRBJ2-2; D is undetermined. CDR1 and CDR2 (germline): LGHNT, FRNRAP. The V end was cut by 1 base, the J end by 8 bases, with 17 bases between. The length of the CDR3 is 16 residues. In DNA, the CDR3 is TGTGCTAGTGGTTTGGCCCCAAAAAAGGAGACAGGGGAGCTGTTTTTT. Encoded protein: CASGLAPKKETGELFF. The full variable domain, its missing parts supplied by reference TRBV12-5 and TRBJ2-2, is DARVTQTPRHKVTEMGQEVTMRCQPILGHNTVFWYRQTMMQGLELLAYFRNRAPLDDSGMPKDRFSAEMPDATLATLKIQPSEPRDSAVYFCASGLAPKKETGELFFGEGSRLTVL.

This rearrangement joins TRBV5-6 to TRBJ2-7, with 8 positions matching TRBD1. The CDR3 consists of 14 residues. Germline V gene sequence: CDR1 SGHDT, CDR2 YYEEEE. Trimming removed 3 bases from V and 2 bases from J; junction bases left unmatched: 4. The CDR3 coding sequence is TGTGCCAGCAGCTCCGCAGGGGGCCCCTACGAGCAGTACTTC. As protein: CASSSAGGPYEQYF.

This sequence joins TRBV3-1 (or the pseudogene TRBV3-2) and TRBJ2-5; 9 bases fit TRBD1. Looked up from germline, CDR1 is LGHDT and CDR2 is YNNKEL (reference sequence). J lost 4 bases, V lost 4 bases, and 4 bases had no gene match. The CDR3 runs 14 residues. CDR3 nucleotide sequence: TGTGCCAGCAGCCGCCTGGGACAGGGAGAGACCCAGTACTTC. The encoded protein is CASSRLGQGETQYF.

V gene TRBV12-5 combines with J gene TRBJ2-5; 7 bases align to TRBD2. Germline-derived CDR1 and CDR2 are LGHNT and FRNRAP. V lost 5 bases to trimming and J lost 5 bases; unmatched junction nucleotides: 8. This CDR3 has 14 residues. The CDR3 region has the DNA TGTGCTAGTGGTCAAGGACTAGAGAGGGAGACCCAGTACTTC. Translation: CASGQGLERETQYF.

The chain carries TRBV27 and TRBJ2-7, with D possibly TRBD2 on 6 matching bases. Trimming removed 5 bases at V and 6 bases at J, with 14 bases between. CDR1 is MNHEY, CDR2 SMNVEV, per germline (reference sequence). This CDR3 contains 13 residues. CDR3 nucleotides: TGTGCCAGCAGTACGGGACTCCCGGGCGAGCAGTACTTC. Translated: CASSTGLPGEQYF.

This chain connects TRBV25-1 to TRBJ2-1; 16 bases align to TRBD2. This CDR3 contains 17 residues. The V segment lost 3 bases and the J segment 7 bases; nucleotides outside the gene matches: 6. Germline CDR1 is MGHDK and CDR2 is SYGVNS. The CDR3: CASSDRGTSGGANEQFF. In nucleotides, the CDR3 is TGTGCCAGCAGTGATCGAGGGACTAGCGGGGGGGCGAATGAGCAGTTCTTC.

The chain links TRBV14 to TRBJ2-7, with TRBD1 matching 8 bases. Germline values: CDR1 SGHDN, CDR2 FVKESK. V lost 0 bases, J lost 4 bases, and 8 bases stayed unmatched. The CDR3 extends over 16 amino acids. Written as DNA, the CDR3 is TGTGCCAGCAGCCAAGATCTCGGGACAGGATGGTACGAGCAGTACTTC. The encoded protein is CASSQDLGTGWYEQYF.

The rearrangement joins TRBV10-3 to TRBJ1-6; no reliable D call. The CDR3 loop spans 15 amino acids. V lost 4 bases and J lost 0, with 7 bases in between. CDR1 and CDR2 from the germline V gene are ENHRY and SYGVKD. The CDR3 region has the DNA TGTGCCATCAGTGCCACGAGCTCCTATAATTCACCCCTCCACTTT. Encoded protein: CAISATSSYNSPLHF.

V and J are TRBV7-2 and TRBJ1-2; D is unclear. The CDR3 totals 13 residues. Germline V gene lookup returns CDR1 SGHTA and CDR2 FQGNSA. Trimming took off 5 bases at V and 2 bases at J, with 9 bases between the two ends. The CDR3 loop is CASSTDGNYGYTF. DNA of the CDR3: TGTGCCAGCAGCACGGACGGGAACTATGGCTACACCTTC.

The rearrangement links TRBV28 to TRBJ2-2; D gene uncertain. Germline CDR1 and CDR2: MDHEN and SYDVKM. The V end was cut by 8 bases, the J end by 0 bases, with 13 bases between. The CDR3 contains 15 residues. The CDR3 nucleotides read TGTGCCAGCCTCACCGAGACCACGAACACCGGGGAGCTGTTTTTT. Residues: CASLTETTNTGELFF.

The rearrangement joins TRBV14 to TRBJ1-1; D unresolved. The length of the CDR3 is 14 residues. CDR1 and CDR2 (germline): SGHDN, FVKESK. V lost 1 base to trimming and J lost 1 base, with 7 bases between them. This CDR3 reads CASSQARTNTEAFF. For the CDR3, the DNA is TGTGCCAGCAGCCAAGCCAGGACGAACACTGAAGCTTTCTTT.

V and J are TRBV9 and TRBJ1-5; a weak D match, TRBD1 (6 bases). Trimming shortened V by 4 bases and J by 1 base, and 12 bases separated the two germline ends. The CDR3 length is 15 residues. From germline, CDR1 is SGDLS and CDR2 YYNGEE. The CDR3 protein is CASSPQGRSNQPQHF. CDR3 sequence (DNA): TGTGCCAGCAGCCCTCAGGGGCGCAGCAATCAGCCCCAGCATTTT.

This chain connects TRBV2 to TRBJ1-1, with TRBD1 as a possible D gene (5 bases). The CDR3 extends over 13 amino acids. V was clipped by 6 bases and J by 5 bases, with 13 bases between them. The germline CDR1 and CDR2 sequences are SNHLY and FYNNEI. CDR3 protein: CASRLGRETEAFF. The CDR3 DNA reads as TGTGCCAGCAGGTTGGGCAGGGAGACTGAAGCTTTCTTT.

Points on this clone: Other DNA sequences within the sample encode an identical CDR3. The chain joins TRBV6-5 to TRBJ1-3; D unresolved. Germline V CDR1 and CDR2: MNHEY, SVGAGI. There are 14 residues in the CDR3. V was clipped by 6 bases and J by 0 bases, with 9 bases between them. CDR3 protein: CASSTRGSGNTIYF. Here the CDR3 DNA reads TGTGCCAGCAGCACGCGGGGCTCTGGAAACACCATATATTTT.

This rearrangement joins TRBV7-8 to TRBJ2-7; TRBD2 matches 9 bases. The CDR3 sequence is 16 residues long. In germline, CDR1 is SGHVS, CDR2 FQNEAQ. The V segment lost 0 bases and the J segment 7 bases; nucleotides outside the gene matches: 10. The CDR3 bases are TGTGCCAGCAGCTTAGCGGGTAGCGGGAGATCTTGGGAGCAGTACTTC. This sequence encodes CASSLAGSGRSWEQYF.

The chain combines TRBV3-1 (or the pseudogene TRBV3-2) with TRBJ1-4, with 7 bases matching TRBD1. Germline trimming cut 5 bases from V and 8 bases from J; bases unmatched to any gene: 8. CDR1 and CDR2 from the germline V gene are LGHDT and YNNKEL (reference sequence). CDR3 size: 14 residues. The CDR3 here is CASSSQGGREKLFF. The CDR3 DNA reads TGTGCCAGCAGCTCCCAGGGGGGAAGGGAAAAACTGTTTTTT.

This clone counts as large (0.1 to 1%). This rearrangement joins TRBV28 to TRBJ2-1; maybe TRBD1 (5 bases). The CDR3 totals 16 residues. Per germline, CDR1 MDHEN and CDR2 SYDVKM. V was shortened by 3 bases and J by 3 bases, with 15 bases between the two germline ends. CDR3 bases: TGTGCCAGCAGTTTTCAGGGCGATGGTGACTACAATGAGCAGTTCTTC. This sequence encodes CASSFQGDGDYNEQFF. Using reference TRBV28 and TRBJ2-1 for the parts outside the CDR3, the full variable domain is DVKVTQSSRYLVKRTGEKVFLECVQDMDHENMFWYRQDPGLGLRLIYFSYDVKMKEKGDIPEGYSVSREKKERFSLILESASTNQTSMYLCASSFQGDGDYNEQFFGPGTRLTVL.

The chain has TRBV12-3 or TRBV12-4 and TRBJ1-3; D unresolved. V was shortened by 10 bases and J by 5 bases, with 12 bases between the two germline ends. The CDR3 is 12 amino acids. CDR3 coding DNA: TGTGCCACCCGGGTGGGCAGAAACACCATATATTTT. Residues: CATRVGRNTIYF.

V is TRBV7-6 and J is TRBJ2-1; TRBD2 matches 11 bases. CDR3 size: 17 residues. Trimming at V came to 2 bases and at J to 0 bases, leaving 3 bases not matched to a gene. CDR1 and CDR2 (germline): SGHVS, FNYEAQ. CDR3 loop: CASSLRLAGISYNEQFF. For the CDR3, the DNA is TGTGCCAGCAGCTTAAGACTAGCGGGGATCTCCTACAATGAGCAGTTCTTC.

V and J are TRBV12-3 or TRBV12-4 and TRBJ2-5; D unclear. This CDR3 contains 13 residues. Trimming cost V 6 bases and J 4 bases, with 12 bases left between them. The CDR3 DNA follows: TGTGCCAGCAGCCTTACATCCCGAGAGACCCAGTACTTC. This encodes CASSLTSRETQYF.

The chain couples TRBV9 to TRBJ2-3, with 8 bases that match TRBD2. CDR1 and CDR2 (germline): SGDLS, YYNGEE. The CDR3 contains 15 residues. The J segment lost 2 bases and the V segment lost 2 bases, leaving 4 bases of the junction unmatched. CDR3 coding DNA: TGTGCCAGCAGCGTTTCGGGGGGGGTCACAGATACGCAGTATTTT. It encodes CASSVSGGVTDTQYF.

J is TRBJ2-3 and V is TRBV24-1; TRBD1 matches at 7 bases. With 3 bases clipped from V and 10 bases from J, the junction kept 6 bases outside the gene matches. Germline CDR1 and CDR2: KGHDR and SFDVKD. This CDR3 comprises 13 residues. The CDR3 nucleotides are TGTGCCACCAGTGATGCAGGGACAGTCCCGCAGTATTTT. Protein: CATSDAGTVPQYF.

V gene TRBV5-6 combines with J gene TRBJ2-3; 8 positions match TRBD2. J lost 2 bases, V lost 4 bases, and 3 bases had no gene match. Germline-derived CDR1 and CDR2 are SGHDT and YYEEEE. The CDR3 runs to 14 residues. CDR3 coding DNA: TGTGCCAGCAGCCCCGGACTAGCCACAGATACGCAGTATTTT. This gives the protein CASSPGLATDTQYF.